This record covers a single T cell receptor (beta chain). Its antigen is undetermined. The data belong to a study of cytomegalovirus exposure and HLA in healthy donors. Study information: Early release data held tens of millions of unique TCRs from HLA-typed donors. Study results and limitations: Later analysis suggested most CMV-associated TCR beta chains were HLA-restricted. In vitro checks showed that three CMV-associated chains really do target CMV antigens.

CDR1 is LGHNA and CDR2 is YNFKEQ in the germline V gene. V was shortened by 0 bases and J by 0 bases, with 11 bases between the two germline ends. The CDR3 runs 17 residues. Primers: 60 Vbeta forward and 13 Jbeta reverse. Profiled with immunoSEQ multiplex PCR; TCRdb holds only in-frame clones, not every one. The listing records roughly 200,000 clones. The J gene is TRBJ2-2, the V gene TRBV4-2; D uncertain. The sample was PBMCs. The origin of this receptor is a girl aged 2 to 9 in good health and CMV-seropositive. The CDR3 DNA follows: TGTGCCAGCAGCCAAGATTCCCGGGTCGCGAACACCGGGGAGCTGTTTTTT. This codes for CASSQDSRVANTGELFF.